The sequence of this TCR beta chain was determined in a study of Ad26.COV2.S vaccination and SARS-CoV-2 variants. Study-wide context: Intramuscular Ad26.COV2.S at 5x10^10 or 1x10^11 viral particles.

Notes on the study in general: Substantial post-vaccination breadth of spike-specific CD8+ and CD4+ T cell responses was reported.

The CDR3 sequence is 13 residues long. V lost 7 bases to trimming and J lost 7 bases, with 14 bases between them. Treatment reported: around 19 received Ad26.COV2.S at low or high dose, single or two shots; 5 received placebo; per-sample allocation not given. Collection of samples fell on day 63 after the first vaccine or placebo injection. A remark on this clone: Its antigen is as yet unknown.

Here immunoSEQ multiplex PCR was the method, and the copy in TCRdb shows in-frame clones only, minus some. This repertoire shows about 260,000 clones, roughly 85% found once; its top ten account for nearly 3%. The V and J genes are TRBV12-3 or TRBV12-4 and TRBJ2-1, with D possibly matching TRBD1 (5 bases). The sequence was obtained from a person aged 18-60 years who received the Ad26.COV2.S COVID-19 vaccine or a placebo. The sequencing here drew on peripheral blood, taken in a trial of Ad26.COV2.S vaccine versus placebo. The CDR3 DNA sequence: TGTGCCAGCATGAACCCACCAGGGAATGAGCAGTTCTTC. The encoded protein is CASMNPPGNEQFF.